The clone carrying this TCR beta chain was picked up one time. No antigen is known for it. Germline CDR1 reads SGHRS; CDR2 reads YFSETQ. There are 17 residues in the CDR3. The V and J ends lost 0 bases and 0 bases, in that order; junction bases with no gene match: 6. This record comes from a study of cytomegalovirus exposure and HLA in healthy donors. Whole-study findings and limits: In a later analysis, fewer than 20,000 TCR beta sequences were associated with HLA alleles at 0.05 false discovery rate. The study assumed roughly uniform donor sequencing depth for presence/absence analyses. The productive fraction for most TCR beta V segments was about 90% or about 30% in an earlier analysis. The study recorded 150 to 200 TCR beta chains that were cytomegalovirus-associated.

The PCR used 60 Vbeta and 13 Jbeta primers. The data were produced by immunoSEQ multiplex PCR, yet TCRdb's version contains in-frame clones alone and is incomplete. The sample carries some 170,000 clones, roughly 79% recorded once. The receptor's source is a male donor in good health and CMV-seronegative. The rearrangement joins TRBV5-1 to TRBJ1-5, with 7 positions matching TRBD1. The specimen sequenced was PBMCs. The CDR3 protein is CASSLGPTGNSNQPQHF. DNA for the CDR3: TGCGCCAGCAGCTTGGGCCCGACAGGGAATAGCAATCAGCCCCAGCATTTT.